These T cell receptor beta chains were read from a single sample in a study of regulatory T cells in long-lasting Graves disease. TCRdb redid the calling of the multiplex PCR reads with MiXCR, one entry per CDR3 protein. The sample lists a few hundred thousand distinct CDR3 sequences; 23% were seen once. The source was peripheral blood mononuclear cells (PBMCs), collected when the disease was refractory, from a patient treated with antithyroid drugs. The source is a female donor with Graves disease. Each CDR3 is given with its conserved first and last residue. Each record gives: V gene, D gene, J gene, clone size, CDR3 DNA, CDR3 protein. A D gene is named only where the DNA matches it firmly. A clone size is listed for some rows: how often the clone was seen (once, few, many), or a class if it is expanded.

>TRBV27|TRBD2|TRBJ2-1|few
TGTGCCAGCAGTCTTGGACTAGCGGGAAAATACAATGAGCAGTTCTTC
CASSLGLAGKYNEQFF
>TRBV6-1|-|TRBJ2-2|-
TGTGCCAGCAGTGAACAGGGAGAAGTTGGCGGGGAGCTGTTTTTT
CASSEQGEVGGELFF
>TRBV12-3/TRBV12-4|-|TRBJ1-1|-
TGTGCCAGCAGTTTTCGGGAGGACACTGAAGCTTTCTTT
CASSFREDTEAFF
>TRBV7-2|TRBD1|TRBJ1-2|many
TGTGCCAGCAGCTCAATGACAGGGGCCTATGGCTACACCTTC
CASSSMTGAYGYTF
>TRBV7-2|-|TRBJ1-1|many
TGTGCCAGCAGCCGACAGGCGAACACTGAAGCTTTCTTT
CASSRQANTEAFF
>TRBV2|-|TRBJ1-1|many
TGTGCCGCCCACAGGGACATGAACACTGAAGCTTTCTTT
CAAHRDMNTEAFF
>TRBV5-1|TRBD2|TRBJ2-7|few
TGCGCCAGCAGCTCGGGACTAGCGGGAGGGAACGAGCAGTACTTC
CASSSGLAGGNEQYF
>TRBV4-2|TRBD1|TRBJ2-2|-
TGTGCCAGCAGCCAAGAGGGTGGGACAGCGAACACCGGGGAGCTGTTTTTT
CASSQEGGTANTGELFF
>TRBV4-1|TRBD1|TRBJ2-5|-
TGCGCCAGCAGCCAAGACGGGACAGGGGACCAAGAGACCCAGTACTTC
CASSQDGTGDQETQYF
>TRBV10-3|-|TRBJ1-1|many
TGTGCCGCAGACGGAGAATTTAACACTGAAGCTTTCTTT
CAADGEFNTEAFF
>TRBV4-3|-|TRBJ2-2|-
TGCGCCAGCAGCCAAGGGGCAGGCACCGGGGAGCTGTTTTTT
CASSQGAGTGELFF
>TRBV28|-|TRBJ2-7|few
TGTGCCAGCAAAAGTGGCAGAAGCGACTACGAGCAGTACTTC
CASKSGRSDYEQYF
>TRBV28|-|TRBJ1-2|many
TGTGCCAGCAGTCCCCCCAGGGACCAATATGGCTACACCTTC
CASSPPRDQYGYTF
>TRBV19|-|TRBJ2-6|few
TGTGCCAGTAGTGAATCCGGGACTGGGGCCAACGTCCTGACTTTC
CASSESGTGANVLTF
>TRBV29-1|-|TRBJ1-1|few
TGCAGCTCCGGGGGAATTAGGAGTAACACTGAAGCTTTCTTT
CSSGGIRSNTEAFF
>TRBV2|TRBD1|TRBJ1-4|many
TGTGCCAGCAGTGAAGCGCTCGGGACAGTCGGTATGCGGGCTGAAAAACTGTTTTTT
CASSEALGTVGMRAEKLFF
>TRBV27|-|TRBJ2-6|-
TGTGCCAGCACCCTCACGGTGGGTTCTGGGGCCAACGTCCTGACTTTC
CASTLTVGSGANVLTF
>TRBV4-2|-|TRBJ2-2|-
TGTGCCAGCAGCCAAGCCCACAATGCGAACACCGGGGAGCTGTTTTTT
CASSQAHNANTGELFF
>TRBV10-3|TRBD1|TRBJ1-1|-
TGTGCCATCACGAGCCGGGACAGGGGGCCTCATGAAGCTTTCTTT
CAITSRDRGPHEAFF
>TRBV5-1|-|TRBJ1-2|few
TGTGCCAGCGGGCTCGCCACCTATGGCTACACCTTC
CASGLATYGYTF
>TRBV24-1|TRBD2|TRBJ2-2|-
TGTGCCACCAGTGATTCGACCAGGACTAGCGGGAGGGTCGCCGGGGAGCTGTTTTTT
CATSDSTRTSGRVAGELFF
>TRBV29-1|TRBD1|TRBJ2-7|-
TGCAGCGCCTGGACAGGGATCTACGAGCAGTACTTC
CSAWTGIYEQYF
>TRBV27|TRBD1|TRBJ1-1|few
TGTGCCAGCAGTTTCCGGTTATTTAGGGGACAGGGAGGGAGTGTGCGGGGGAACACTGAAGCTTTCTTT
CASSFRLFRGQGGSVRGNTEAFF
>TRBV5-1|-|TRBJ2-2|few
TGCGCCAGCAGCTTGGGGCCAGAAGGAGCCACCGGGGAGCTGTTTTTT
CASSLGPEGATGELFF
>TRBV29-1|-|TRBJ2-7|many
TGCAGCGTTGTGGGGGGACTTGGCTACGAGCAGTACTTC
CSVVGGLGYEQYF
>TRBV5-5|TRBD2|TRBJ2-4|many
TGTGCCAGCGGAACTAGCGGGGGAACCGCAATTCAGTACTTC
CASGTSGGTAIQYF
>TRBV6-2/TRBV6-3|TRBD1|TRBJ1-4|few
TGTGCCAGCAGTAGTGGACAGGTGATTAATGAAAAACTGTTTTTT
CASSSGQVINEKLFF
>TRBV18|-|TRBJ2-5|-
TGTGCCAGCTCCCAGACGGTTCAACAAGAGACCCAGTACTTC
CASSQTVQQETQYF
>TRBV2|-|TRBJ1-1|-
TGTGCCAGCCGCCCCATTGGGACTGAAGCTTTCTTT
CASRPIGTEAFF
>TRBV3-1|-|TRBJ2-5|-
TGTGCCAGCAGCCAAGATGGAGGACTAAAGCCGACCCAGTACTTC
CASSQDGGLKPTQYF
>TRBV13|TRBD1|TRBJ2-2|-
TGTGCCAGCAGCCTGGGACAGTATAACACCGGGGAGCTGTTTTTT
CASSLGQYNTGELFF
>TRBV4-1|-|TRBJ2-1|-
TGCGCCAGCAGCCCACGTCAGGCGTATGAGCAGTTCTTC
CASSPRQAYEQFF
>TRBV28|-|TRBJ1-5|many
TGTGCCAGCAGTTTAGGGGCTGGACAGAGCAATCAGCCCCAGCATTTT
CASSLGAGQSNQPQHF
>TRBV29-1|-|TRBJ2-7|many
TGCAGCGTTTCGACAGCAAACTACGAGCAGTACTTC
CSVSTANYEQYF
>TRBV3-1|TRBD1|TRBJ2-7|-
TGTGCCAGCAGCCAAGTTGGACAGGGCTCCTACGAGCAGTACTTC
CASSQVGQGSYEQYF
>TRBV28|TRBD2|TRBJ2-7|many
TGTGCCAGCAGAGCTAGCGGGAGCTTTCACGAGCAGTACTTC
CASRASGSFHEQYF
>TRBV13|TRBD2|TRBJ2-5|-
TGTGCCAGCAGCTCCCTTTCACTAGCGGGATCCGGGGAGACCCAGTACTTC
CASSSLSLAGSGETQYF
>TRBV28|-|TRBJ1-2|many
TGTGCCAGCAGTCCTTGGGGCGCTGGCTACACCTTC
CASSPWGAGYTF